The sequence of this TCR beta chain was determined in a study of T-cell memory formation after mild COVID-19. CDR3 length: 15 residues. Germline V gene sequence: CDR1 MGHRA, CDR2 YSYEKL. V lost 0 bases and J 2 bases, leaving 7 bases between the germline ends. General observations from the study: The finding that pre-infection memory included some responding clones suggested that cross-reactive memory joined.

TCR alpha and TCR beta cDNA libraries carrying sample barcodes and UMIs were produced by 5'RACE using constant-segment primers. TCRdb used MiXCR to reprocess the 5' RACE reads, holding one entry per CDR3 protein. The table lists more than 110,000 distinct CDR3 sequences, 25% of them singletons. The sample holds a few counts of this clonotype. Antigen: not known. The chain carries TRBV4-1 and TRBJ1-4; D gene unclear. Sequencing input: PBMCs or a T cell subset sorted from them (not recorded which). This clonotype was sampled from an adult woman who had mild COVID-19 (a few samples of this study predate the infection). Cell type and time point are not known. The CDR3 loop is CASSQDGDTNEKLFF. The CDR3 region has the DNA TGCGCCAGCAGCCAAGATGGTGACACTAATGAAAAACTGTTTTTT.